This is a list of T cell receptor beta chains from one sample in a study of vaccination effects on CD4 cells after COVID-19. These receptors' antigens are unknown. Libraries were prepared by immunoSEQ multiplex PCR; TCRdb keeps only in-frame clonotypes and omits some of them. The sample lists approximately 31,000 clones; about 70% were seen once. This specimen was CD4+ T cells from PBMCs cultured with HCoV-229E spike peptides, taken after COVID-19 vaccination. Receptors originate from a human donor who received a COVID-19 vaccine. CDR3s include the opening cysteine and the closing phenylalanine or tryptophan. Fields, in order: V gene, clone size, D gene, J gene, CDR3 DNA, CDR3 protein. A D gene is named only where the DNA matches it firmly. A row's size may be missing; if present it is once, few, many or a size class.

v_call: TRBV6-4
clone_size: .
d_call: TRBD2
j_call: TRBJ2-3
cdr3_nt: TGTGCCAGCAGTGTCCTAGCGGGAGGGTCAGATACGCAGTATTTT
cdr3_aa: CASSVLAGGSDTQYF

v_call: TRBV3-1/TRBV3-2
clone_size: .
d_call: .
j_call: TRBJ1-5
cdr3_nt: TGTGCCAGCAGCCAATGGACCGGGGACAATCAGCCCCAGCATTTT
cdr3_aa: CASSQWTGDNQPQHF

v_call: TRBV7-2
clone_size: once
d_call: .
j_call: TRBJ1-4
cdr3_nt: TGTGCCAGCAGCTTACGGGCAACTAATGAAAAACTGTTTTTT
cdr3_aa: CASSLRATNEKLFF

v_call: TRBV7-9
clone_size: few
d_call: .
j_call: TRBJ1-2
cdr3_nt: TGTGCCAGCAGCCTGAGCAACGTTAAATGGGGGGGCTACACCTTC
cdr3_aa: CASSLSNVKWGGYTF

v_call: TRBV3-1/TRBV3-2
clone_size: .
d_call: .
j_call: TRBJ2-1
cdr3_nt: TGTGCCAGCAGCCAAGAACCGGGTCCGTACAATGAGCAGTTCTTC
cdr3_aa: CASSQEPGPYNEQFF

v_call: TRBV6-4
clone_size: .
d_call: .
j_call: TRBJ2-1
cdr3_nt: TGTGCCAGCAGTGACTCTGGCTGGGGCTACAATGAGCAGTTCTTC
cdr3_aa: CASSDSGWGYNEQFF

v_call: TRBV11-2
clone_size: .
d_call: .
j_call: TRBJ2-5
cdr3_nt: TGTGCCAGCAGCCGAATCGGCGGGGCTTTACGGGAGACCCAGTACTTC
cdr3_aa: CASSRIGGALRETQYF

v_call: TRBV19
clone_size: .
d_call: .
j_call: TRBJ1-6
cdr3_nt: TGTGCCAGTAGTATAGTATCTCTACATGGCTCACCCCTCCACTTT
cdr3_aa: CASSIVSLHGSPLHF

v_call: TRBV14
clone_size: once
d_call: .
j_call: TRBJ2-5
cdr3_nt: TGTGCCAGCAGCCTAGGAGGGGCGCAAGAGACCCAGTACTTC
cdr3_aa: CASSLGGAQETQYF

v_call: TRBV3-1/TRBV3-2
clone_size: few
d_call: TRBD1
j_call: TRBJ1-2
cdr3_nt: TGTGCCAGCAGCCAGGTGGGGGACAGGTCCAACTATGGCTACACCTTC
cdr3_aa: CASSQVGDRSNYGYTF

v_call: TRBV7-9
clone_size: .
d_call: TRBD1
j_call: TRBJ1-2
cdr3_nt: TGTGCCGGATCGACAGGGAACGGCTATGGCTACACCTTC
cdr3_aa: CAGSTGNGYGYTF

v_call: TRBV12-3/TRBV12-4
clone_size: .
d_call: .
j_call: TRBJ1-5
cdr3_nt: TGTGCCAGCGGGTATACCAATCAGCCCCAGCATTTT
cdr3_aa: CASGYTNQPQHF

v_call: TRBV6-5
clone_size: .
d_call: .
j_call: TRBJ2-7
cdr3_nt: TGTGCCAGCCAGTATCACGGCTCCTACGAGCAGTACTTC
cdr3_aa: CASQYHGSYEQYF

v_call: TRBV30
clone_size: many
d_call: .
j_call: TRBJ1-2
cdr3_nt: TGTGCCTGGAACCCAAGTGGGTGGGGTGGCTACACCTTC
cdr3_aa: CAWNPSGWGGYTF

v_call: TRBV7-2
clone_size: few
d_call: .
j_call: TRBJ1-3
cdr3_nt: TGTGCCAGCAGCCCGAACAGGTTCTCTGGAAACACCATATATTTT
cdr3_aa: CASSPNRFSGNTIYF

v_call: TRBV7-9
clone_size: .
d_call: TRBD2
j_call: TRBJ2-3
cdr3_nt: TGTGCCAGCAGCCGTGGGACTAGCGGGACGGAAGCAGATACGCAGTATTTT
cdr3_aa: CASSRGTSGTEADTQYF

v_call: TRBV11-3
clone_size: .
d_call: .
j_call: TRBJ2-7
cdr3_nt: TGTGCCAGCAGCTTAACTAGCAAGTCGAACGAGCAGTACTTC
cdr3_aa: CASSLTSKSNEQYF

v_call: TRBV7-6
clone_size: few
d_call: TRBD1
j_call: TRBJ2-7
cdr3_nt: TGTGCCAGCAGCTTAGCTTCCGGACAGGAGCACTACGAGCAGTACTTC
cdr3_aa: CASSLASGQEHYEQYF

v_call: TRBV7-2
clone_size: once
d_call: TRBD2
j_call: TRBJ2-7
cdr3_nt: TGTGCCAGCAGCTCTAGCGGGACCTCCTACGAGCAGTACTTC
cdr3_aa: CASSSSGTSYEQYF

v_call: TRBV6-4
clone_size: few
d_call: .
j_call: TRBJ1-5
cdr3_nt: TGTGCCAGCAGCGCGGCGGGTTTGAGCAATCAGCCCCAGCATTTT
cdr3_aa: CASSAAGLSNQPQHF

v_call: TRBV11-3
clone_size: .
d_call: TRBD1
j_call: TRBJ2-3
cdr3_nt: TGTGCCAGCAGCTTACAGCTTAGGACAGGTATTTCAGATACGCAGTATTTT
cdr3_aa: CASSLQLRTGISDTQYF

v_call: TRBV5-1
clone_size: .
d_call: .
j_call: TRBJ2-2
cdr3_nt: TGCGCCAGCAGTCCTTCTAACCCAGGGATATCCGGGGAGCTGTTTTTT
cdr3_aa: CASSPSNPGISGELFF

v_call: TRBV18
clone_size: .
d_call: .
j_call: TRBJ2-5
cdr3_nt: TGTGCCAGCTCACCAGACGGCTTCCTTTCGGCCCAGTACTTC
cdr3_aa: CASSPDGFLSAQYF

v_call: TRBV7-9
clone_size: few
d_call: .
j_call: TRBJ2-2
cdr3_nt: TGTGCCAGCAGCTTATCCGGGACAACCGGGGAGCTGTTTTTT
cdr3_aa: CASSLSGTTGELFF

v_call: TRBV6-5
clone_size: .
d_call: .
j_call: TRBJ1-1
cdr3_nt: TGTGCCAGCAGGCGGGAGAGAAACACTGAAGCTTTCTTT
cdr3_aa: CASRRERNTEAFF

v_call: TRBV19
clone_size: few
d_call: .
j_call: TRBJ2-3
cdr3_nt: TGTGCCAGTAGTATTTTGGGGGGTTCCCCAGATACGCAGTATTTT
cdr3_aa: CASSILGGSPDTQYF

v_call: TRBV6-5
clone_size: .
d_call: .
j_call: TRBJ2-7
cdr3_nt: TGTGCCAGCTTCGCGCTAGCCGACCCCTACGAGCAGTACTTC
cdr3_aa: CASFALADPYEQYF

v_call: TRBV7-2
clone_size: .
d_call: .
j_call: TRBJ1-2
cdr3_nt: TGTGCCAGCAGCGGGAGGGGGGGCTATGGCTACACCTTC
cdr3_aa: CASSGRGGYGYTF

v_call: TRBV4-1
clone_size: .
d_call: .
j_call: TRBJ2-3
cdr3_nt: TGCGCCAGCAGCCAAGAGAGGCAAAGTAACACAGATACGCAGTATTTT
cdr3_aa: CASSQERQSNTDTQYF

v_call: TRBV15
clone_size: .
d_call: .
j_call: TRBJ1-1
cdr3_nt: TGTGCCACCAGCAGAGAACCCAACACTGAAGCTTTCTTT
cdr3_aa: CATSREPNTEAFF

v_call: TRBV20-1
clone_size: .
d_call: .
j_call: TRBJ2-5
cdr3_nt: TGCAGTGCTAGGGGGCAACGGACGCACTTC
cdr3_aa: CSARGQRTHF

v_call: TRBV6-4
clone_size: once
d_call: TRBD1
j_call: TRBJ1-2
cdr3_nt: TGTGCCAGCAGTGACCGACAGGGAGCTAACTATGGCTACACCTTC
cdr3_aa: CASSDRQGANYGYTF

v_call: TRBV5-6
clone_size: once
d_call: .
j_call: TRBJ1-2
cdr3_nt: TGTGCCAGCAGCTTCGACTATGGCTACACCTTC
cdr3_aa: CASSFDYGYTF

v_call: TRBV6-1
clone_size: .
d_call: .
j_call: TRBJ2-7
cdr3_nt: TGTGCCAGCAGTGAACGGGGGGCCACCATCTTTGAGCAGTACTTC
cdr3_aa: CASSERGATIFEQYF

v_call: TRBV15
clone_size: once
d_call: TRBD1
j_call: TRBJ1-4
cdr3_nt: TGTGCCACCAGCAGAGATCTGCCAGGGGGGATGGGTGAAAAACTGTTTTTT
cdr3_aa: CATSRDLPGGMGEKLFF

v_call: TRBV5-6
clone_size: .
d_call: .
j_call: TRBJ2-5
cdr3_nt: TGTGCCAGCAGCTTCCAGTCCGGAGAGACCCAGTACTTC
cdr3_aa: CASSFQSGETQYF

v_call: TRBV3-1/TRBV3-2
clone_size: .
d_call: .
j_call: TRBJ1-2
cdr3_nt: TGTGCCAGCAGCCAAGGACTGAGAGAATCGTACACCTTC
cdr3_aa: CASSQGLRESYTF

v_call: TRBV6-5
clone_size: .
d_call: TRBD2
j_call: TRBJ2-7
cdr3_nt: TGTGCCAGCAGTTACACGAGCGGGAGCTACGAGCAGTACTTC
cdr3_aa: CASSYTSGSYEQYF

v_call: TRBV5-6
clone_size: .
d_call: .
j_call: TRBJ2-5
cdr3_nt: TGTGCCAGCAGCATCGGACCGAGGTCCACTCAAGAGACCCAGTACTTC
cdr3_aa: CASSIGPRSTQETQYF

v_call: TRBV6-5
clone_size: .
d_call: .
j_call: TRBJ2-3
cdr3_nt: TGTGCCAGCAGTTACTGGGTCTCTAGCACAGATACGCAGTATTTT
cdr3_aa: CASSYWVSSTDTQYF

v_call: TRBV6-4
clone_size: .
d_call: TRBD1
j_call: TRBJ1-3
cdr3_nt: TGTGCCAGCAGTAAGGGGACAGGATCTGGAAACACCATATATTTT
cdr3_aa: CASSKGTGSGNTIYF

v_call: TRBV5-1
clone_size: few
d_call: TRBD1
j_call: TRBJ1-6
cdr3_nt: TGCGCCAGCAGCTCATTGGCAGGGGGAGGTTCACCCCTCCACTTT
cdr3_aa: CASSSLAGGGSPLHF

v_call: TRBV6-1
clone_size: .
d_call: TRBD2
j_call: TRBJ2-7
cdr3_nt: TGTGCCAGCAGTGAGGGGCGGGGGGTTCCCTACGAGCAGTACTTC
cdr3_aa: CASSEGRGVPYEQYF

v_call: TRBV10-3
clone_size: .
d_call: .
j_call: TRBJ1-6
cdr3_nt: TGTGCCATCAGTGAGCGGGAGGTCAATAATTCACCCCTCCACTTT
cdr3_aa: CAISEREVNNSPLHF

v_call: TRBV18
clone_size: .
d_call: .
j_call: TRBJ1-1
cdr3_nt: TGTGCCAGCTCAATTATCAGGGAGAACACTGAAGCTTTCTTT
cdr3_aa: CASSIIRENTEAFF

v_call: TRBV4-2
clone_size: once
d_call: .
j_call: TRBJ1-4
cdr3_nt: TGTGCCAGCAGCCAAGTAGGCGCAGGGAATGAAAAACTGTTTTTT
cdr3_aa: CASSQVGAGNEKLFF